Listed below are T cell receptor beta chains from one sample, sequenced in a study of blood T cell repertoires in COVID-19. Using immunoSEQ multiplex PCR, the repertoire was profiled, and TCRdb retains in-frame clones only, with some absent. The table records approximately 93,000 clones, around 74% of them present only once. The source material was peripheral blood. These receptors were collected from a man between 65 and 79 years old with COVID-19, enrolled during active disease. Each CDR3 is given with its conserved first and last residue. Fields, in order: clone size, V gene, J gene, D gene, CDR3 DNA, CDR3 protein. D genes are given only for firm matches. Part of the rows lack a size; the others show once, few, many or a class for expanded clones.

size: once
V: TRBV6-5
J: TRBJ2-7
D: TRBD1
DNA: TGTGCCAGCAGTTACAGGACAGGGCGTAGGAGGGAGCAGTACTTC
CDR3: CASSYRTGRRREQYF

size: .
V: TRBV12-5
J: TRBJ2-7
D: .
DNA: TGTGCTAGTGGTTCGGACTATATTGAGGACGAGCAGTACTTC
CDR3: CASGSDYIEDEQYF

size: .
V: TRBV19
J: TRBJ2-1
D: .
DNA: TGTGCCAGTAGTATGGGGGGTTTTCTCTCCTACAATGAGCAGTTCTTC
CDR3: CASSMGGFLSYNEQFF

size: .
V: TRBV19
J: TRBJ1-5
D: TRBD1
DNA: TGTGCCAGTGGAGGGACAGGCCTCAATCAGCCCCAGCATTTT
CDR3: CASGGTGLNQPQHF

size: .
V: TRBV7-9
J: TRBJ2-3
D: TRBD1
DNA: TGTGCCAGCAGCGCAGGGACAGTACCCACAGATACGCAGTATTTT
CDR3: CASSAGTVPTDTQYF

size: .
V: TRBV5-1
J: TRBJ1-1
D: .
DNA: TGCGCCAGCAGCTTAGCAGGGATGAACACTGAAGCTTTCTTT
CDR3: CASSLAGMNTEAFF

size: few
V: TRBV20-1
J: TRBJ1-2
D: .
DNA: TGCAGTGCTAGTCCACAGTATGGCTACACCTTC
CDR3: CSASPQYGYTF

size: .
V: TRBV19
J: TRBJ2-7
D: TRBD2
DNA: TGTGCCAGCAGCCAGGGCACTAGCGGGAGGTACGAGCAGTACTTC
CDR3: CASSQGTSGRYEQYF

size: .
V: TRBV4-3
J: TRBJ2-1
D: TRBD2
DNA: TGCGCCAGCAGACTTAGCGGGAGTCGTTACAATGAGCAGTTCTTC
CDR3: CASRLSGSRYNEQFF

size: .
V: TRBV19
J: TRBJ2-3
D: .
DNA: TGTGCCAGTAGTATTCAACAGGGAAGAGGCACAGATACGCAGTATTTT
CDR3: CASSIQQGRGTDTQYF

size: once
V: TRBV5-1
J: TRBJ2-3
D: .
DNA: TGCGCCAGCAGCTTGGCGGGAGCGGCAGATACGCAGTATTTT
CDR3: CASSLAGAADTQYF

size: few
V: TRBV5-1
J: TRBJ1-1
D: .
DNA: TGCGCCAGCGCGGGTCGGGGTGGGGAGTACACTGAAGCTTTCTTT
CDR3: CASAGRGGEYTEAFF

size: .
V: TRBV3-1/TRBV3-2
J: TRBJ1-5
D: .
DNA: TGTGCCAGCAGCCCGGACAGTAATCAGCCCCAGCATTTT
CDR3: CASSPDSNQPQHF

size: .
V: TRBV27
J: TRBJ2-7
D: TRBD1
DNA: TGTGCCAGCAGTTTGGACAGGGATAGGGACGAGCAGTACTTC
CDR3: CASSLDRDRDEQYF

size: .
V: TRBV6-2/TRBV6-3
J: TRBJ1-3
D: .
DNA: TGTGCCAGCAGTTACAGAGGATCTGGAAACACCATATATTTT
CDR3: CASSYRGSGNTIYF

size: once
V: TRBV19
J: TRBJ1-1
D: TRBD1
DNA: TGTGCCAGTACCTGGACAGGGGCAGCTTTCTTT
CDR3: CASTWTGAAFF

size: .
V: TRBV6-5
J: TRBJ1-2
D: .
DNA: TGTGCCAGCACCTTGGACAGTAACTATGGCTACACCTTC
CDR3: CASTLDSNYGYTF

size: once
V: TRBV5-4
J: TRBJ2-5
D: TRBD2
DNA: TGTGCCAGCAGCGCCCAGCGGGAGGGAGAGACCCAGTACTTC
CDR3: CASSAQREGETQYF

size: .
V: TRBV24-1
J: TRBJ2-3
D: TRBD2
DNA: TGTGCCACCAGTGATTTGCTAGCGGGAGACGAGGATACGCAGTATTTT
CDR3: CATSDLLAGDEDTQYF

size: few
V: TRBV5-1
J: TRBJ1-4
D: .
DNA: TGCGCCAGCCAAAGACAAGATAATGAAAAACTGTTTTTT
CDR3: CASQRQDNEKLFF

size: .
V: TRBV24-1
J: TRBJ2-1
D: TRBD2
DNA: TGTGCCACCAGTGATTTGAAGGTAGCGGGGAACAATGAGCAGTTCTTC
CDR3: CATSDLKVAGNNEQFF

size: few
V: TRBV19
J: TRBJ2-3
D: TRBD2
DNA: TGTGCCAGTAGGAAGCGGGAGGGCCGAGATACGCAGTATTTT
CDR3: CASRKREGRDTQYF

size: .
V: TRBV9
J: TRBJ1-1
D: TRBD1
DNA: TGTGCCAGCAGCGTAGCTGCGGGACAGGGGACTGAAGCTTTCTTT
CDR3: CASSVAAGQGTEAFF

size: .
V: TRBV5-6
J: TRBJ2-7
D: TRBD2
DNA: TGTGCCAGCAGCTTGGGAACTAGCGGGAGGTACGAGCAGTACTTC
CDR3: CASSLGTSGRYEQYF

size: .
V: TRBV9
J: TRBJ2-1
D: .
DNA: TGTGCCAGCAGCGCCATAACTAGTTCCGATGAGCAGTTCTTC
CDR3: CASSAITSSDEQFF

size: .
V: TRBV7-2
J: TRBJ1-5
D: TRBD1
DNA: TGTGCCAGCACACTTGGGACAGCCAATCAGCCCCAGCATTTT
CDR3: CASTLGTANQPQHF

size: .
V: TRBV28
J: TRBJ1-3
D: .
DNA: TGTGCCAGCAGTCTCCCCAGTGGCTCTGGAAACACCATATATTTT
CDR3: CASSLPSGSGNTIYF

size: .
V: TRBV13
J: TRBJ1-1
D: .
DNA: TGTGCCAGCAGCTTAGATAGTGGAGGACTGAACACTGAAGCTTTCTTT
CDR3: CASSLDSGGLNTEAFF

size: .
V: TRBV7-2
J: TRBJ1-2
D: .
DNA: TGTGCCAGCAGCTTTATCAGGGGCCCATATGGCTACACCTTC
CDR3: CASSFIRGPYGYTF

size: once
V: TRBV25-1
J: TRBJ2-3
D: .
DNA: TGTGCCAGCAGTGAAGCGTTTAGCACAGATACGCAGTATTTT
CDR3: CASSEAFSTDTQYF

size: few
V: TRBV6-5
J: TRBJ2-7
D: TRBD1
DNA: TGTGCCAGCAGCAGGGGGTACAACTCCTACGAGCAGTACTTC
CDR3: CASSRGYNSYEQYF

size: .
V: TRBV6-2/TRBV6-3
J: TRBJ2-1
D: .
DNA: TGTGCCAGCAGTCGGAATGGACAGTACAATGAGCAGTTCTTC
CDR3: CASSRNGQYNEQFF